These 10 T cell receptor beta chains originate from one sample sequenced in a study of T-cell memory formation after mild COVID-19 (dated by TCRdb to the early 2020s). Library construction relied on 5' RACE. Reads for this sample came from an Illumina NovaSeq 6000. The raw public data were reprocessed by TCRdb itself: fastp quality trimming at Q25, MiXCR clonotype calling, in-frame beta chains only. Each record represents a unique CDR3 protein, reported with the most common genes and DNA among its rows. In all, the sample holds around 250,000 distinct CDR3 sequences, and about 16% of those were seen once. The biggest ten clones account for approximately 23% of the sample. The sample taken for sequencing was PBMCs or a T cell subset sorted from them (not recorded which). The source is a man younger than 35 who had mild COVID-19 (a few samples of this study predate the infection). The sample titles of this study are shuffled in the database, so cell type and time point are left out; the donor was told from shared clones.

This sequence joins TRBV6-2 or TRBV6-3 and TRBJ1-1; D not resolved. This CDR3 comprises 15 residues. V lost 6 bases, J lost 1 base, and 15 bases lay in between. Germline assignment: CDR1 MNHEY and CDR2 SVGEGT. CDR3 region: CASSPWALGNTEAFF. CDR3 nucleotide sequence: TGTGCCAGCAGCCCCTGGGCTTTGGGGAACACTGAAGCTTTCTTT.

This clonotype was counted only a few times. The gene calls are TRBV6-2 or TRBV6-3 and TRBJ1-5, with 10 bases fitting TRBD1. The CDR3 sequence is 16 residues long. Germline V gene data show CDR1 as MNHEY and CDR2 as SVGEGT. V lost 2 bases and J lost 3; bases outside the gene matches: 4. CDR3 protein: CASSYLDRGHNQPQHF. CDR3 DNA: TGTGCCAGCAGTTACCTTGACAGGGGGCACAATCAGCCCCAGCATTTT.

A few counts support this clonotype. The chain is built from TRBV6-6 and TRBJ2-2, with 7 nucleotides matching TRBD1. With 4 bases clipped from V and 6 bases from J, the junction kept 8 bases outside the gene matches. CDR1 is MNHNY and CDR2 is SVGAGI in the germline V gene (reference sequence). CDR3 length: 15 amino acids. In DNA, the CDR3 is TGTGCCAGCAGTTTCGAAAACAGGGGATCCGGGGAGCTGTTTTTT. It encodes CASSFENRGSGELFF.

This clonotype was counted only a few times. This chain uses TRBV27 with TRBJ2-1; D is undetermined. The CDR3 length is 15 residues. CDR1 MNHEY and CDR2 SMNVEV come from the germline V gene (reference sequence). The V and J ends lost 5 bases and 0 bases respectively, with 11 bases between them. The CDR3 here is CASSTPESSYNEQFF. The CDR3 nucleotides read TGTGCCAGCAGTACCCCTGAAAGCTCCTACAATGAGCAGTTCTTC.

This chain uses TRBV6-6 with TRBJ2-5; 7 bases fit TRBD1. This CDR3 is 14 amino acids long. Per the germline V gene, CDR1 is MNHNY and CDR2 is SVGAGI (reference sequence). The V and J ends lost 6 bases and 2 bases, in that order; junction bases with no gene match: 6. For the CDR3, the DNA is TGTGCCAGCAGCTCGTCAGGGGGTCAAGAGACCCAGTACTTC. It codes for CASSSSGGQETQYF.

The CDR3 nucleotides read TGTGCCAGCAGTGTCCTAGCTGTAGATACGCAGTATTTT. It specifies CASSVLAVDTQYF. V and J are TRBV6-2 or TRBV6-3 and TRBJ2-3, with D possibly TRBD2 on 5 matching bases. Germline values: CDR1 MNHEY, CDR2 SVGEGT. The CDR3 covers 13 residues. The V and J ends lost 5 bases and 5 bases respectively, with 11 bases between them.

In its sample, this clonotype was seen many times. The rearrangement links TRBV6-2 or TRBV6-3 to TRBJ2-4; 8 nucleotides align to TRBD1. The CDR3 has 15 residues. The trim removed 4 bases at V and 9 bases at J, leaving 11 bases unmatched. Germline CDR1 MNHEY, CDR2 SVGEGT. This CDR3 is CASSLAGGDSIIQYF. The DNA of the CDR3 is TGTGCCAGCAGTTTAGCAGGGGGCGACAGTATCATTCAGTACTTC.

This chain links TRBV2 with TRBJ2-1; no reliable D call. The germline V gene has CDR1 SNHLY and CDR2 FYNNEI. The CDR3 runs to 11 residues. Trimming removed 4 bases at V and 7 bases at J, with 5 bases between. CDR3 in amino acids: CASSVQNEQFF. The CDR3 coding sequence is TGTGCCAGCAGTGTCCAGAATGAGCAGTTCTTC.

This clonotype has only a few counts. The chain has TRBV5-1 and TRBJ1-6; D is unresolved. This CDR3 is built from 15 residues. V was clipped by 0 bases and J by 8 bases, with 12 bases between them. The germline V gene encodes CDR1 SGHRS and CDR2 YFSETQ. CDR3 sequence (DNA): TGCGCCAGCAGCTTGGGACATACTGGAGATTCACCCCTCCACTTT. It translates to CASSLGHTGDSPLHF.

The rearrangement joins TRBV28 to TRBJ1-5; D remains ambiguous. Trimming pared 6 bases from V and 2 bases from J, leaving 14 bases between. The CDR3 has 15 amino acids. Germline-derived CDR1 and CDR2 are MDHEN and SYDVKM. CDR3 sequence: CASRIPTDGNQPQHF. In nucleotides, the CDR3 is TGTGCCAGCAGAATACCGACGGACGGCAATCAGCCCCAGCATTTT.